The source of this T cell receptor (beta chain) is a study of cytomegalovirus exposure and HLA in healthy donors. Whole-study results and caveats: TCR beta chains numbering some 160 were designated cytomegalovirus-associated.

This table comes from immunoSEQ multiplex PCR, and its TCRdb copy is limited to in-frame clones, with some not included. The profile shows some 250,000 clones, around 90% of them singletons. Regarding this clone: Its matching antigen is unknown.

The CDR3 loop spans 14 amino acids. Per the germline V gene, CDR1 is MNHEY and CDR2 is SMNVEV (reference sequence). Trimming stripped 5 bases from V and 0 bases from J, with 11 bases between. The receptor's source is a woman aged 18-35 years in good health and CMV-seronegative. The material sequenced was PBMCs. The chain joins TRBV27 to TRBJ2-7; tentatively, D is TRBD1 (5 bases). This chain's CDR3 is CASSTPTASYEQYF. CDR3 in DNA: TGTGCCAGCAGTACCCCGACAGCCTCCTACGAGCAGTACTTC.